The 32 T cell receptor beta chains below come from one sample, sequenced in a study of type 1 and type 2 diabetes patients. PCR was run on genomic DNA. A primer set of 30 forward and 13 reverse primers amplified the CDR3. TCRdb re-derived calls from the multiplex PCR reads in MiXCR, one entry per CDR3 protein. Found here are around 300,000 distinct CDR3 sequences, around 47% of them singletons; the top ten hold 12% to 15%. Sequencing used peripheral blood mononuclear cells (PBMCs). The receptors shown here come from a man between 18 and 29 years old with type 2 diabetes.

V gene TRBV6-1 combines with J gene TRBJ2-1; no reliable D call. The CDR3 is 11 amino acids. Germline loops: CDR1 MNHNS, CDR2 SASEGT. V lost 2 bases to trimming and J lost 9 bases, with 5 bases between them. CDR3 in DNA: TGTGCCAGCAGTGAAATGGTTGAGCAGTTCTTC. As protein: CASSEMVEQFF.

The sample holds many counts of this clonotype. This chain uses TRBV7-6 with TRBJ2-2; no clear D. In germline, CDR1 is SGHVS, CDR2 FNYEAQ. The CDR3 length is 13 residues. Between the trimmed V and J ends, which lost 5 bases and 5 bases, there was a span of 9 bases. The CDR3 is CASSLKRTGELFF. The CDR3 coding sequence is TGTGCCAGCAGCCTTAAGCGTACCGGGGAGCTGTTTTTT.

The chain uses TRBV20-1 and TRBJ2-1, with a weak D call TRBD1 (6 bases). The ends were cut back, 0 bases at V and 4 bases at J, with 13 bases in the middle. The CDR3 runs to 15 residues. Germline CDR1 DFQATT, CDR2 SNEGSKA (reference sequence). The CDR3 region is CSAREGQLTYNEQFF. The CDR3 DNA reads TGCAGTGCTAGAGAAGGACAGTTAACTTACAATGAGCAGTTCTTC.

The chain couples TRBV2 to TRBJ1-1, with D uncertain. In germline, CDR1 is SNHLY, CDR2 FYNNEI. Trimming removed 7 bases at V and 6 bases at J, with 9 bases between. CDR3 length equals 11 residues. CDR3 protein: CASTSHAEAFF. CDR3 bases: TGTGCCAGCACTTCGCACGCTGAAGCTTTCTTT. The whole variable domain, remainder taken from reference TRBV2 and TRBJ1-1, is EPEVTQTPSHQVTQMGQEVILRCVPISNHLYFYWYRQILGQKVEFLVSFYNNEISEKSEIFDDQFSVERPDGSNFTLKIRSTKLEDSAMYFCASTSHAEAFFGQGTRLTVV.

The chain recombines TRBV10-3 with TRBJ1-1; tentatively, D is TRBD1 (6 bases). Germline-derived CDR1 and CDR2 are ENHRY and SYGVKD. CDR3 size: 14 residues. V lost 0 bases, J lost 6 bases, and 11 bases lay in between. The CDR3 nucleotides read TGTGCCATCAGTGAGTCGATAGGGGGGCCTGAAGCTTTCTTT. Its translation is CAISESIGGPEAFF.

This clonotype appeared a single time. CDR3: CASSVAADSTDTQYF. The DNA of the CDR3 is TGTGCCAGCAGCGTAGCCGCCGACAGCACAGATACGCAGTATTTT. The J gene is TRBJ2-3, the V gene TRBV9; D is unclear. This CDR3 has 15 amino acids. The V and J ends lost 0 bases and 0 bases respectively, with 8 bases between them. CDR1 is SGDLS and CDR2 is YYNGEE in the germline V gene.

This clonotype was counted many times. V gene TRBV19 combines with J gene TRBJ2-7; 10 bases fit TRBD1. Per germline, CDR1 LNHDA and CDR2 SQIVND (reference sequence). The V and J ends lost 3 bases and 6 bases, in that order; junction bases with no gene match: 5. The CDR3 is made up of 14 amino acids. Here the CDR3 DNA reads TGTGCCAGTAGTATCACGACAGGGGGCGGCGAGCAGTACTTC. This translates into CASSITTGGGEQYF.

The sample holds a few counts of this clonotype. This sequence joins TRBV7-2 and TRBJ2-5, with D possibly being TRBD2 (6 bases). The CDR3 is made up of 16 amino acids. From germline, CDR1 is SGHTA and CDR2 FQGNSA. V was cut by 3 bases and J by 5 bases, with 19 bases left in between. The DNA of the CDR3 is TGTGCCAGCAGCTTGATGGGGGGTGGGGATCAGGAGACCCAGTACTTC. This sequence encodes CASSLMGGGDQETQYF.

The chain couples TRBV20-1 to TRBJ1-1; D may be TRBD1 (5 bases). The CDR3 consists of 11 residues. V dropped 3 bases and J dropped 10 bases, with 12 bases sitting between them. From germline, CDR1 is DFQATT and CDR2 SNEGSKA (reference sequence). CDR3 DNA: TGCAGTGCTAGCCCTGGGGCCGGAGCTTTCTTT. It is translated as CSASPGAGAFF.

As for this clonotype: The CDR3 ends on some other residue instead of the conserved phenylalanine or tryptophan, so this is likely a read error. The chain recombines TRBV4-3 with TRBJ2-5; D is unclear. The V gene lost 6 bases and the J gene lost 2 bases, with 10 bases spanning the gap. Germline loops: CDR1 LGHNA, CDR2 YSLEER. This CDR3 region has 13 residues. The CDR3 coding sequence is TGCGCCAGCAGACTCACTGAACAAGAGACCCAGTACTCC. Protein product: CASRLTEQETQYS.

The chain joins TRBV10-3 to TRBJ1-5; D gene ambiguous. This CDR3 contains 13 residues. Germline V gene lookup returns CDR1 ENHRY and CDR2 SYGVKD. CDR3 DNA sequence: TGTACCAACAGTGAGTCGCCAGGACAGCCCCAGCATTTT. It is translated as CTNSESPGQPQHF.

V and J are TRBV7-6 and TRBJ1-1, with 9 bases fitting TRBD1. J gave up 0 bases and V 4 bases, and 9 bases lay outside the gene matches. Germline V CDR1 and CDR2: SGHVS, FNYEAQ. The CDR3 runs to 17 residues. The CDR3 region has the DNA TGTGCCAGCAGCTCAAGCTGGACAGGGGACATGAACACTGAAGCTTTCTTT. It translates to CASSSSWTGDMNTEAFF.

Details on this clonotype: This clone may be a read error of a much larger clone one base away. The CDR3 loop reads CASSYVNTEAFF. CDR3 in DNA: TGTGCCAGCAGTTACGTGAACACTGAAGCTTTCTTT. This chain connects TRBV6-2 or TRBV6-3 to TRBJ1-1; D not certain. CDR1 MNHEY and CDR2 SVGEGT come from the germline V gene. V lost 2 bases to trimming and J lost 0 bases, with 1 base between them. CDR3 size: 12 residues.

Worth noting for this clonotype: A much larger clone lies a single base off, so this may be a read error. The missing conserved phenylalanine or tryptophan at the end of this CDR3 makes a read error likely. The J gene is TRBJ2-6, the V gene TRBV2; D might be TRBD1 (6 bases). Germline CDR1 and CDR2: SNHLY and FYNNEI. The CDR3 is made up of 16 amino acids. The germline V and J ends were trimmed by 1 base and 1 base, with 8 bases remaining between them. The CDR3 bases are TGTGCCAGCAGTGAAGAGAGGGGGTCTGGGGCCAACGTCCTGACTCTC. It encodes CASSEERGSGANVLTL.

This clonotype showed up just a few times. This rearrangement joins TRBV20-1 to TRBJ2-7; a possible D gene is TRBD2 (5 bases). The CDR3 length is 14 residues. The germline gives CDR1 DFQATT, CDR2 SNEGSKA (reference sequence). V lost 3 bases, J lost 6 bases, and 18 bases lay in between. The CDR3 DNA reads TGCAGTGCTAGCCCCAGGACTCCACTCGGCGAGCAGTACTTC. Translated, it gives CSASPRTPLGEQYF.

The CDR3 loop is CASSPKTGDTEAFF. DNA of the CDR3: TGTGCCAGCAGCCCCAAAACAGGGGACACTGAAGCTTTCTTT. J is TRBJ1-1 and V is TRBV7-3; 7 bases fit TRBD1. Trimming removed 5 bases from V and 3 bases from J; junction bases left unmatched: 6. This CDR3 spans 14 amino acids. Germline CDR1 SGHTA, CDR2 FQGTGA.

A few counts support this clonotype. The DNA of the CDR3 is TGTGCCAGCAGTTATCCAGGAAGCGAGACCCAGTACTTC. The encoded protein is CASSYPGSETQYF. The chain joins TRBV6-5 to TRBJ2-5, with D unresolved. The CDR3 has 13 residues. Trimming left V 3 bases short and J 5 bases short, with 10 bases between. Germline CDR1 is MNHEY and CDR2 is SVGAGI.

The chain employs TRBV7-8 and TRBJ2-3; D is uncertain. CDR3 length: 16 residues. Germline loops: CDR1 SGHVS, CDR2 FQNEAQ. V gave up 3 bases and J gave up 0 bases, with 13 bases separating them. Written as DNA, the CDR3 is TGTGCCAGCAGCTTCCTAGGACCACCCAGCACAGATACGCAGTATTTT. Translation gives CASSFLGPPSTDTQYF.

The rearrangement links TRBV29-1 to TRBJ1-1, with D possibly matching TRBD1 (6 bases). V was pared by 4 bases and J by 6 bases, with 15 bases between. The CDR3 is 13 amino acids. From germline, CDR1 is SQVTM and CDR2 ANQGSEA. The CDR3, as DNA: TGCAGCGTTGTCCTGGGGGCGCTTTCTGAAGCTTTCTTT. It yields the protein CSVVLGALSEAFF.

Worth noting for this clonotype: This may arise from a read error, as a much more abundant clone is one base away. The chain uses TRBV25-1 and TRBJ2-7; D possibly uses TRBD1 or TRBD2 (5 bases each). CDR1 and CDR2 (germline): MGHDK, SYGVNS. V gave up 8 bases and J gave up 2 bases, with 7 bases separating them. This CDR3 contains 11 residues. This CDR3 reads CASLGAYEQYF. CDR3 nucleotide sequence: TGTGCCAGCCTGGGGGCCTACGAGCAGTACTTC.

The chain combines TRBV6-4 with TRBJ2-2; perhaps TRBD1 as D (6 bases). This CDR3 is 16 amino acids long. Germline CDR1 and CDR2: MRHNA and SNTAGT. Trimming took 6 bases from V and 1 from J, leaving 15 bases between them. The chain's CDR3 is CASSRDRQENTGELFF. For the CDR3, the DNA is TGTGCCAGCAGCCGAGACCGACAGGAGAACACCGGGGAGCTGTTTTTT.

This clonotype was recorded many times. This CDR3 is CASSPTGNYGYTF. DNA for the CDR3: TGTGCCAGCAGCCCAACAGGGAACTATGGCTACACCTTC. The chain has TRBV7-8 and TRBJ1-2; a weak D match, TRBD1 (6 bases). This CDR3 region has 13 residues. V lost 5 bases and J 2 bases, leaving 9 bases between the germline ends. CDR1 and CDR2 from the germline V gene are SGHVS and FQNEAQ.

V is TRBV12-3 or TRBV12-4 and J is TRBJ1-6; a possible D gene is TRBD1 (5 bases). V was clipped by 8 bases and J by 10 bases, with 9 bases between them. This CDR3 region has 11 residues. CDR3 nucleotide sequence: TGTGCCAGCGTCAGGGTCTCACCCCTCCACTTT. It specifies CASVRVSPLHF.

This clonotype was recorded once. The chain is built from TRBV10-1 and TRBJ2-2; 7 bases are shared with TRBD2. J gave up 3 bases and V 4 bases, and 2 bases lay outside the gene matches. The CDR3 covers 14 residues. Germline V CDR1 and CDR2: WNHNN, SYGVQD (reference sequence). The DNA of the CDR3 is TGCGCCAGCAGTGTGGGGGGGGACACCGGGGAGCTGTTTTTT. Translation: CASSVGGDTGELFF.

The genes are TRBV20-1 and TRBJ2-7; 10 bases align to TRBD2. Germline V gene data show CDR1 as DFQATT and CDR2 as SNEGSKA (reference sequence). Losses at the gene ends were 3 bases for V and 6 bases for J; bases not matched to a gene: 8. The CDR3 runs to 14 residues. The CDR3, as DNA: TGCAGTGCTAGGAGAGCGGGAGGGACCTGCGAGCAGTACTTC. This sequence encodes CSARRAGGTCEQYF.

The chain employs TRBV20-1 and TRBJ1-4, with D perhaps TRBD1 (5 bases). Looked up from germline, CDR1 is DFQATT and CDR2 is SNEGSKA (reference sequence). The V and J ends lost 3 bases and 7 bases respectively, with 12 bases between them. CDR3 size: 13 residues. The CDR3 region is CSARDTGPEKLFF. The DNA for the CDR3 is TGCAGTGCTAGGGACACCGGACCTGAAAAACTGTTTTTT.

V is TRBV6-6 and J is TRBJ2-5; D is undetermined. Between the trimmed V and J ends, which lost 4 bases and 5 bases, there was a span of 11 bases. CDR3 length: 13 residues. The V gene's germline CDR1 is MNHNY and CDR2 SVGAGI (reference sequence). CDR3 sequence (DNA): TGTGCCAGCAGTTTGCAGTATCCGGAGACCCAGTACTTC. Its translation is CASSLQYPETQYF.

The sample holds a few counts of this clonotype. J is TRBJ2-2 and V is TRBV19; D gene uncertain. The germline V and J ends were trimmed by 3 bases and 3 bases, with 8 bases remaining between them. Germline CDR1 is LNHDA and CDR2 is SQIVND (reference sequence). The CDR3 covers 14 residues. CDR3 amino acids: CASSIGQHTGELFF. DNA for the CDR3: TGTGCCAGTAGTATCGGGCAGCACACCGGGGAGCTGTTTTTT.

Comments on this clonotype: In this CDR3 the conserved last residue, phenylalanine or tryptophan, is missing, so a read error is likely. The DNA is left out, because the CDR3 cannot be placed on it with certainty; the CDR3 is given as TCRdb lists it. The chain couples TRBV20-1 to TRBJ2-5; TRBD2 reflects the table's D call only, with no check against the DNA. In germline, CDR1 is DFQATT, CDR2 SNEGSKA (reference sequence). The CDR3 totals 11 residues, both ends included. CDR3: CSARSLTAGDY.

The chain is built from TRBV7-6 and TRBJ1-1, with a weak D call TRBD1 (6 bases). The V end lost 4 bases, the J end lost 8 bases, and 11 bases lay between the germline ends. Germline V gives CDR1 SGHVS, CDR2 FNYEAQ. This CDR3 is built from 12 residues. CDR3 DNA sequence: TGTGCCAGCAGCTCGGGGGGCAGGGAAGCTTTCTTT. Protein: CASSSGGREAFF.

This clonotype was seen a few times. The chain combines TRBV7-2 with TRBJ1-4; TRBD1 aligns across 8 bases. The CDR3 contains 15 residues. Germline values: CDR1 SGHTA, CDR2 FQGNSA. With V trimmed by 1 base and J by 5 bases, 3 bases remained unmatched. The CDR3 sequence is CASSLGDRRNEKLFF. The CDR3, as DNA: TGTGCCAGCAGCTTAGGGGACAGGCGAAATGAAAAACTGTTTTTT.

This clonotype has just a few counts. This rearrangement joins TRBV29-1 to TRBJ1-1; D not certain. The CDR3 has 12 residues. The germline V gene encodes CDR1 SQVTM and CDR2 ANQGSEA. Trimming removed 1 base from V and 7 bases from J, with 10 bases in between. In nucleotides, the CDR3 is TGCAGCGTTGAAGGGGCGGGTCTTGAAGCTTTCTTT. Encoded protein: CSVEGAGLEAFF.